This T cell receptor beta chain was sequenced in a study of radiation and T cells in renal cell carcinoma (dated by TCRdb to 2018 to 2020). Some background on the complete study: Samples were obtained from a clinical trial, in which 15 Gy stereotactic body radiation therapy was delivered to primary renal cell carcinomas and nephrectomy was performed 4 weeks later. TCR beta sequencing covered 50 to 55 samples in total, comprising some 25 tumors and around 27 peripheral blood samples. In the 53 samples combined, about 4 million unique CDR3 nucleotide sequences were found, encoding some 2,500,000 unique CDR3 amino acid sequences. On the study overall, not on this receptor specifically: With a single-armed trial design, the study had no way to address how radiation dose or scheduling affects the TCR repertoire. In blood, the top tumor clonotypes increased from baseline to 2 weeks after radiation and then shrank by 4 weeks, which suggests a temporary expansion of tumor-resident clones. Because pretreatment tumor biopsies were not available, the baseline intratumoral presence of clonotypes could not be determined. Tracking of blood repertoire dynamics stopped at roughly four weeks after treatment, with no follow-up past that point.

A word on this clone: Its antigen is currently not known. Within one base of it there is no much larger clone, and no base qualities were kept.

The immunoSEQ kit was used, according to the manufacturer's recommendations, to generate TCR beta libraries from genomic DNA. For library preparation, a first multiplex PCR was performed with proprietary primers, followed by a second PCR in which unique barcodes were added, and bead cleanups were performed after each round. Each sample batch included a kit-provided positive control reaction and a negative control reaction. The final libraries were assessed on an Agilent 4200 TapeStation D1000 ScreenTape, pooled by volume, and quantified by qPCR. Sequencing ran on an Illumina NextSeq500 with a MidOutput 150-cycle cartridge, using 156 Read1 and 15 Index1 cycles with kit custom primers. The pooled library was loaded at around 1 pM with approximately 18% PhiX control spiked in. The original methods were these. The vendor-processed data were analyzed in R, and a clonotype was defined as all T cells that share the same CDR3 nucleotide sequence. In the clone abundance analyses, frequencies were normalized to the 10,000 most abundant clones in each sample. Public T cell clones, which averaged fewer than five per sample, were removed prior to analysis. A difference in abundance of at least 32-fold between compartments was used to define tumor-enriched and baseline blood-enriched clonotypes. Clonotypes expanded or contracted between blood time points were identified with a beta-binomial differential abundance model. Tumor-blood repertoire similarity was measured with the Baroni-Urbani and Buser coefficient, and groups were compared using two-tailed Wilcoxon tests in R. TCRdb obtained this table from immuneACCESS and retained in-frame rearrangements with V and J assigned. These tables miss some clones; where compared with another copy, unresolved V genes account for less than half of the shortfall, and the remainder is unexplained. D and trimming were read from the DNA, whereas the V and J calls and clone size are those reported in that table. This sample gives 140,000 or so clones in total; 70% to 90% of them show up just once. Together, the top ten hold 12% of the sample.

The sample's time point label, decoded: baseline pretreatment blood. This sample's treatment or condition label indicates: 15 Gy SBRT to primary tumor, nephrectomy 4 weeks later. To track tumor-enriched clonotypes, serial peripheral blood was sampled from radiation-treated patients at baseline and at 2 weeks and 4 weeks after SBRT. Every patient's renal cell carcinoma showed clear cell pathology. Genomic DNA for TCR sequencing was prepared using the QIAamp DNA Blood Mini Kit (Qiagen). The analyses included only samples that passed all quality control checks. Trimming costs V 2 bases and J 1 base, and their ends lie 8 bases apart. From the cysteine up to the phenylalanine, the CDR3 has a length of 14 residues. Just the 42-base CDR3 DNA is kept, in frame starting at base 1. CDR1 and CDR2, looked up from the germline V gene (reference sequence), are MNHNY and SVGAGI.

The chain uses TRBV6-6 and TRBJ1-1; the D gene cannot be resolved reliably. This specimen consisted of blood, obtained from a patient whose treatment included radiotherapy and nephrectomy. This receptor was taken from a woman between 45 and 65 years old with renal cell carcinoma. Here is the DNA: TGTGCCAGCAGTTACCTCCAGGCGAACACTGAAGCTTTCTTT. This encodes CASSYLQANTEAFF.